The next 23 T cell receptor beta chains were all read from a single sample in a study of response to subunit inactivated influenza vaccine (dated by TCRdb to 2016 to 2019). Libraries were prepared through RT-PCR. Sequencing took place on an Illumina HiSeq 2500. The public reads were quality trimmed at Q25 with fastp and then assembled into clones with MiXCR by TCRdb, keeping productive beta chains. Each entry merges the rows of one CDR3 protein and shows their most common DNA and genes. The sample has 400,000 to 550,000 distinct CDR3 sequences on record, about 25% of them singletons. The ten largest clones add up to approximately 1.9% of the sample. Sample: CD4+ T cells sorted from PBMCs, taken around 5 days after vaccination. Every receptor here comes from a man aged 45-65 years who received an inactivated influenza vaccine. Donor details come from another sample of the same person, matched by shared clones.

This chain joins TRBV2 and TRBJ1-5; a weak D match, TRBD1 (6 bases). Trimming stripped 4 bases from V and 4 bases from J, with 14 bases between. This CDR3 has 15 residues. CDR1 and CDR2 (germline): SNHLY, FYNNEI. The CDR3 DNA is TGTGCCAGCAGTGCGTGGGGACAAAGGAATCAGCCCCAGCATTTT. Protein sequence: CASSAWGQRNQPQHF.

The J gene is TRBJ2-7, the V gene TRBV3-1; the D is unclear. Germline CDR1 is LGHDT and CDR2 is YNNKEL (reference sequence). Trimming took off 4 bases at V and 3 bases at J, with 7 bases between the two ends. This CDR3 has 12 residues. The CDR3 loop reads CASSLGFYEQYF. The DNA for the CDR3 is TGTGCCAGCAGCCTGGGGTTCTACGAGCAGTACTTC.

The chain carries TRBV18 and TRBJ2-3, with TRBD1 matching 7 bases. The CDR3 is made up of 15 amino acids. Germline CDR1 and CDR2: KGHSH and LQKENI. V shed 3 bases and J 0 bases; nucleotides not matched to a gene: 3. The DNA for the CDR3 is TGTGCCAGCTCACCTCGGGACAGTAGCACAGATACGCAGTATTTT. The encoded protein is CASSPRDSSTDTQYF.

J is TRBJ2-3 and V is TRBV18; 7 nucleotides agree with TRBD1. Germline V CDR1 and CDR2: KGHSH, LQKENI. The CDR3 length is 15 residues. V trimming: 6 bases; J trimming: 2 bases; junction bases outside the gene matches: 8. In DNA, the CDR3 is TGTGCCAGCTCCCGCGGCGGACAGGTCACAGATACGCAGTATTTT. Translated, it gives CASSRGGQVTDTQYF. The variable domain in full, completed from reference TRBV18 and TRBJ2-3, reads NAGVMQNPRHLVRRRGQEARLRCSPMKGHSHVYWYRQLPEEGLKFMVYLQKENIIDESGMPKERFSAEFPKEGPSILRIQQVVRGDSAAYFCASSRGGQVTDTQYFGPGTRLTVL.

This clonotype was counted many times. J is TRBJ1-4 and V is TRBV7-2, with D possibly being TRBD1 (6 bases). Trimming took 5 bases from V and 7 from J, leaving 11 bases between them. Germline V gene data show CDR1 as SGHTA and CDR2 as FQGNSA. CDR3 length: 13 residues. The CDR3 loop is CASSRGAVEKLFF. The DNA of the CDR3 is TGTGCCAGCAGCCGGGGGGCCGTTGAAAAACTGTTTTTT. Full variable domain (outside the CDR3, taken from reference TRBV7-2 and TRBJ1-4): GAGVSQSPSNKVTEKGKDVELRCDPISGHTALYWYRQSLGQGLEFLIYFQGNSAPDKSGLPSDRFSAERTGGSVSTLTIQRTQQEDSAVYLCASSRGAVEKLFFGSGTQLSVL.

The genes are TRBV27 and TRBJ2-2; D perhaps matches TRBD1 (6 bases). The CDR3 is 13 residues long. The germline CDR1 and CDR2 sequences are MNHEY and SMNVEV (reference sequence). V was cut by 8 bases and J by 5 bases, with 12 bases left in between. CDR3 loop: CASGTGWTGELFF. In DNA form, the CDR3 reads TGTGCCAGCGGAACAGGGTGGACCGGGGAGCTGTTTTTT.

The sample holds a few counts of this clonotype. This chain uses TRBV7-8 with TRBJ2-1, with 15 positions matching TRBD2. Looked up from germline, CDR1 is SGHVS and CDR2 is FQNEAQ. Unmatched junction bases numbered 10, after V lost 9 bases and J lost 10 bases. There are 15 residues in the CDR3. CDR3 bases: TGTGCCAGTACCCGGACTAGCGGGAGGGCCCCGGAGCAGTTCTTC. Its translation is CASTRTSGRAPEQFF. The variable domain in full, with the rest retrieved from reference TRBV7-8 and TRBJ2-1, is GAGVSQSPRYKVAKRGQDVALRCDPISGHVSLFWYQQALGQGPEFLTYFQNEAQLDKSGLPSDRFFAERPEGSVSTLKIQRTQQEDSAVYLCASTRTSGRAPEQFFGPGTRLTVL.

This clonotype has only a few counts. The CDR3 region is CSALDREFNQPQHF. As DNA, the CDR3 is TGCAGTGCCTTAGACAGAGAGTTCAATCAGCCCCAGCATTTT. The chain carries TRBV20-1 and TRBJ1-5; a possible D gene is TRBD1 (5 bases). Trimming took off 6 bases at V and 3 bases at J, with 15 bases between the two ends. There are 14 residues in the CDR3. Germline CDR1 is DFQATT and CDR2 is SNEGSKA (reference sequence).

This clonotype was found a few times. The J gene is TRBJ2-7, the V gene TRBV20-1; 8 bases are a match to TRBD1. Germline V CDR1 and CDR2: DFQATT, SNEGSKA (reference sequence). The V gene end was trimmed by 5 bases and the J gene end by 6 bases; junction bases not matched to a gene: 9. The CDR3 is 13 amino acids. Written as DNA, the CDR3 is TGCAGTGCTGCCCCGGGACAGGTCGGCGAGCAGTACTTC. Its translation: CSAAPGQVGEQYF.

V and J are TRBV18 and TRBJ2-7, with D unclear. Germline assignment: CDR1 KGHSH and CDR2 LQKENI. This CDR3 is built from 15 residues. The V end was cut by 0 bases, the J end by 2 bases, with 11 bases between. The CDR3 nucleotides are TGTGCCAGCTCACCACCGGTCGCAGGTACCTACGAGCAGTACTTC. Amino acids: CASSPPVAGTYEQYF. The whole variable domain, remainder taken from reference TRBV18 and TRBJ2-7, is NAGVMQNPRHLVRRRGQEARLRCSPMKGHSHVYWYRQLPEEGLKFMVYLQKENIIDESGMPKERFSAEFPKEGPSILRIQQVVRGDSAAYFCASSPPVAGTYEQYFGPGTRLTVT.

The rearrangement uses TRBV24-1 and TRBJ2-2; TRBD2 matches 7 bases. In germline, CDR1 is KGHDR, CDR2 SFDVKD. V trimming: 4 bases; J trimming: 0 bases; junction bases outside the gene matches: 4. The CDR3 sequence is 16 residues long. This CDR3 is CATSEPSGANTGELFF. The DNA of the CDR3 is TGTGCCACCAGTGAGCCTAGCGGCGCGAACACCGGGGAGCTGTTTTTT.

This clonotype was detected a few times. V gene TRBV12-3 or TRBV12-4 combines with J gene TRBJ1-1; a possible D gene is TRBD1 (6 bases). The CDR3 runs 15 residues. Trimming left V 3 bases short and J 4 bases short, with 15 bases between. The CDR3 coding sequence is TGTGCCAGCAGTTTGCAGGGAAGGGGGATCACTGAAGCTTTCTTT. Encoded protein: CASSLQGRGITEAFF.

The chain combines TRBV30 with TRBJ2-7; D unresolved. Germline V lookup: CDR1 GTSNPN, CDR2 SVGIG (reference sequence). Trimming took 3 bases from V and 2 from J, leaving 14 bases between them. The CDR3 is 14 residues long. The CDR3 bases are TGTGCCTGGAGGGCCCCCGGAAGGGCCTACGAGCAGTACTTC. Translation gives CAWRAPGRAYEQYF.

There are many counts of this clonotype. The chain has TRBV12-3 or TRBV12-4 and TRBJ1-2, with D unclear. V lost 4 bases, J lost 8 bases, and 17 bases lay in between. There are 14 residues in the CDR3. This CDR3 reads CASSSIRAAGGYTF. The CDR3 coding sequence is TGTGCCAGCAGTTCGATTAGGGCAGCGGGGGGCTACACCTTC.

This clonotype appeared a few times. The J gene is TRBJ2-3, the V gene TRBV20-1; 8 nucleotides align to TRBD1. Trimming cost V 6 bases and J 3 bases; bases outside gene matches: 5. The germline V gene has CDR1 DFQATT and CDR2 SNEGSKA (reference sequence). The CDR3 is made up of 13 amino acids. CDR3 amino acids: CSAEDRATDTQYF. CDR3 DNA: TGCAGTGCGGAGGACAGGGCTACAGATACGCAGTATTTT.

The CDR3: CASSEWGTNNEQFF. CDR3 DNA: TGTGCCAGCAGTGAATGGGGGACCAACAATGAGCAGTTCTTC. The chain is built from TRBV2 and TRBJ2-1, with D perhaps being TRBD1 or TRBD2 (5 bases each). The V end lost 2 bases, the J end lost 5 bases, and 10 bases lay between the germline ends. The germline V gene encodes CDR1 SNHLY and CDR2 FYNNEI. This CDR3 has 14 amino acids.

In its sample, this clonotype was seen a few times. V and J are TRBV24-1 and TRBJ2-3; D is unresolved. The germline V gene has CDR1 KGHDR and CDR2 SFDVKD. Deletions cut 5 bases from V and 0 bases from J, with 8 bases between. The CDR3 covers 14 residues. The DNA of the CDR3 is TGTGCCACCAGTGGGTTAACTAGCACAGATACGCAGTATTTT. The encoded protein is CATSGLTSTDTQYF.

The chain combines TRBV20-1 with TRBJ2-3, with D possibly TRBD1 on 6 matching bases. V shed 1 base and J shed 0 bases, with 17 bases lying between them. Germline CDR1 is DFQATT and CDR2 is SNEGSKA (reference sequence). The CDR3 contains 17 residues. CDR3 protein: CSARGAGRTASTDTQYF. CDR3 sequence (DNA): TGCAGTGCTAGAGGGGCGGGCCGGACAGCTAGCACAGATACGCAGTATTTT.

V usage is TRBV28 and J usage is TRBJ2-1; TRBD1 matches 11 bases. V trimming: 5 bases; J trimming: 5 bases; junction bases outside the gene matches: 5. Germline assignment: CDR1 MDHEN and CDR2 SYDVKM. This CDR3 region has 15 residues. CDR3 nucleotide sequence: TGTGCCAGCAGTCTAGGACAGGGGGCCAACAATGAGCAGTTCTTC. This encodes CASSLGQGANNEQFF.

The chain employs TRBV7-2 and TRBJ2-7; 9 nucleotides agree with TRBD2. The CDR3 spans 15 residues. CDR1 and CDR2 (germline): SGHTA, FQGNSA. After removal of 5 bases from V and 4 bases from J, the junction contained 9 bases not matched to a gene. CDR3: CASSLWGLARYEQYF. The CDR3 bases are TGTGCCAGCAGCCTATGGGGACTAGCTCGGTACGAGCAGTACTTC.

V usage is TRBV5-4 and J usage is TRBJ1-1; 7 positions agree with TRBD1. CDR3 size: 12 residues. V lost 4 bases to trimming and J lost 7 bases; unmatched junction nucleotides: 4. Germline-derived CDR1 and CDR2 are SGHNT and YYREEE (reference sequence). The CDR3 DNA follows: TGTGCCAGCAGCGTCCGGGACAGTGAAGCTTTCTTT. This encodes CASSVRDSEAFF.

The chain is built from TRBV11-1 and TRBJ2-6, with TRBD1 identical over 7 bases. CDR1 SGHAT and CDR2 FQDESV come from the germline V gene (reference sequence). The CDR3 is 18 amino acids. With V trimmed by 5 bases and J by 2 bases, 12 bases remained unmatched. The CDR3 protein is CASSRVTGRVAGANVLTF. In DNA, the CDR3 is TGTGCCAGCAGCCGGGTGACAGGGAGAGTCGCTGGGGCCAACGTCCTGACTTTC.

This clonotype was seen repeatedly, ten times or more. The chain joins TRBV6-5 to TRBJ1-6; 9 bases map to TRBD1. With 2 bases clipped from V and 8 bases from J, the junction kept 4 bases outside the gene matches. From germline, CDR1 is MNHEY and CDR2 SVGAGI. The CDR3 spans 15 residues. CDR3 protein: CASSYEGQGDSPLHF. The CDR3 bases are TGTGCCAGCAGTTACGAGGGACAGGGAGATTCACCCCTCCACTTT.